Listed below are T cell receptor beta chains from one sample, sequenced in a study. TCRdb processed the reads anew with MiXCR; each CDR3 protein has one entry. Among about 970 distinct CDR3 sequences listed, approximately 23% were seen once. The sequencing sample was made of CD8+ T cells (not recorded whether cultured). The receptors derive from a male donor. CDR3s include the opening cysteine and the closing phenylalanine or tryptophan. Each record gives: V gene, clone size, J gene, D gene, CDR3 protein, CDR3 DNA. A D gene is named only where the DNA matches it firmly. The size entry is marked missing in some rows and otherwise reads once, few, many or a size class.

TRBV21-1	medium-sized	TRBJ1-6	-	CASSKAERPGYGRLTESYNSPLHF	TGTGCCAGCAGCAAAGCAGAACGGCCGGGGTACGGTAGACTTACAGAATCCTATAATTCACCCCTCCACTTT
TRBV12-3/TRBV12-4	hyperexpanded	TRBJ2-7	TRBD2	CASTTGLAVMEQYF	TGTGCCAGCACCACGGGACTAGCGGTTATGGAGCAGTACTTC
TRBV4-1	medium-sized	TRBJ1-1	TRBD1	CASSQVQGWTEAFF	TGCGCCAGCAGCCAAGTACAGGGGTGGACTGAAGCTTTCTTT
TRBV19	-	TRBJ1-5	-	CASRTSWQGNQPQHF	TGTGCCAGTAGGACCTCGTGGCAGGGGAATCAGCCCCAGCATTTT
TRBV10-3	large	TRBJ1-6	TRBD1	CAISDGTGVSPLHF	TGTGCCATCAGTGATGGGACAGGGGTTTCACCCCTCCACTTT
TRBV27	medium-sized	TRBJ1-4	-	CASSYGYGEKLFF	TGTGCCAGCAGTTACGGGTATGGTGAAAAACTGTTTTTT
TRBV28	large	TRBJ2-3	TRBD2	CASSLFQATSGGVDTQYF	TGTGCCAGCAGTTTATTCCAGGCTACTAGTGGGGGGGTAGATACGCAGTATTTT
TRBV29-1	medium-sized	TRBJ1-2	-	CSVENQGAYGYTF	TGCAGCGTTGAAAATCAGGGAGCCTATGGCTACACCTTC
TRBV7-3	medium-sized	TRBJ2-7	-	CANSSLSGPYEQYF	TGTGCCAACAGCTCCTTATCAGGGCCCTACGAGCAGTACTTC
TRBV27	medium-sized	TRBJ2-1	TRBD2	CASSPRPGLADNEQFF	TGTGCCAGCAGTCCACGGCCGGGACTAGCGGACAATGAGCAGTTCTTC